These 19 T cell receptor beta chains came from one sample sequenced in a study of cytomegalovirus exposure and HLA in healthy donors (dated by TCRdb to the late 2010s). The library was produced with the immunoSEQ multiplex PCR assay. For the multiplex PCR, a mixture combining 60 forward primers for TCR Vbeta segments and 13 reverse primers for TCR Jbeta segments was used. Held by TCRdb, this immuneACCESS table contains in-frame sequences only and omits some clones. Under half of the omission traces to an unresolved V gene where checked; the cause of the rest is unknown. This sample comprises about 120,000 clones, over 60% of them detected only once. Around 4.3% of the sample goes to the ten largest clones. The sequencing sample was made of PBMCs. Receptors originate from a man aged 30-40 years in good health and CMV-seropositive.

This clone has only a few counts. The chain links TRBV6-1 to TRBJ2-3; D possibly corresponds to TRBD1 (6 bases). Germline CDR1 and CDR2: MNHNS and SASEGT. This CDR3 has 13 amino acids. Trimming took 5 bases from V and 2 from J, leaving 8 bases between them. This CDR3 reads CASSTGFTDTQYF. The CDR3 DNA follows: TGTGCCAGCAGTACAGGGTTCACAGATACGCAGTATTTT.

V usage is TRBV7-9 and J usage is TRBJ2-7; D might be TRBD2 (6 bases). The V gene's germline CDR1 is SEHNR and CDR2 FQNEAQ (reference sequence). V was cut by 1 base and J by 4 bases, with 14 bases left in between. CDR3 length equals 15 residues. CDR3 amino acids: CASSLELGGGYEQYF. The CDR3, as DNA: TGTGCCAGCAGCTTAGAGCTGGGCGGAGGGTACGAGCAGTACTTC.

The V and J genes are TRBV4-3 and TRBJ2-7; unclear D gene. Germline V gives CDR1 LGHNA, CDR2 YSLEER. This CDR3 is 14 amino acids long. Trimming cost V 0 bases and J 0 bases, with 6 bases left between them. The CDR3 here is CASSQDLSSYEQYF. DNA for the CDR3: TGCGCCAGCAGCCAAGATCTTAGCTCCTACGAGCAGTACTTC.

The chain is built from TRBV4-1 and TRBJ1-2; D gene uncertain. This CDR3 spans 17 amino acids. In germline, CDR1 is MGHRA, CDR2 YSYEKL. V was shortened by 0 bases and J by 0 bases, with 14 bases between the two germline ends. The DNA of the CDR3 is TGCGCCAGCAGCCAAGATTGGGAGAGACCAACTAACTATGGCTACACCTTC. It is translated as CASSQDWERPTNYGYTF.

This chain uses TRBV5-6 with TRBJ1-5, with 9 bases that match TRBD1. Germline lookup yields CDR1 SGHDT and CDR2 YYEEEE. V dropped 3 bases and J dropped 2; count of bases not matched to a gene: 9. CDR3 size: 17 residues. The CDR3 reads CASSSGQGWYGNQPQHF. The CDR3 nucleotides are TGTGCCAGCAGCTCGGGACAGGGATGGTATGGCAATCAGCCCCAGCATTTT.

This chain uses TRBV2 with TRBJ2-3; tentative D call: TRBD2 (6 bases). Trimming left V 1 base short and J 0 bases short, with 14 bases between. The germline CDR1 and CDR2 sequences are SNHLY and FYNNEI. This CDR3 region has 17 residues. In DNA, the CDR3 is TGTGCCAGCAGTGAAGTCTCGGGAGCCCCTAGCACAGATACGCAGTATTTT. Protein sequence: CASSEVSGAPSTDTQYF. Full variable domain (remainder filled in from reference TRBV2 and TRBJ2-3): EPEVTQTPSHQVTQMGQEVILRCVPISNHLYFYWYRQILGQKVEFLVSFYNNEISEKSEIFDDQFSVERPDGSNFTLKIRSTKLEDSAMYFCASSEVSGAPSTDTQYFGPGTRLTVL.

The chain links TRBV5-4 to TRBJ1-2, with D hard to call. The CDR3 spans 15 residues. Germline-derived CDR1 and CDR2 are SGHNT and YYREEE (reference sequence). V was shortened by 3 bases and J by 4 bases, with 16 bases between the two germline ends. CDR3 sequence (DNA): TGTGCCAGCAGCTCCACTACACCGGGAAGCTATGGCTACACCTTC. Translation gives CASSSTTPGSYGYTF.

J is TRBJ1-5 and V is TRBV15; 7 positions agree with TRBD1. V lost 0 bases to trimming and J lost 0 bases; unmatched junction nucleotides: 8. Germline CDR1 and CDR2: LNHNV and YYDKDF (reference sequence). This CDR3 has 18 amino acids. The CDR3 coding sequence is TGTGCCACCAGCAGAGAACCGGTAGGGACAGCTAGCAATCAGCCCCAGCATTTT. Protein sequence: CATSREPVGTASNQPQHF.

The chain joins TRBV7-9 to TRBJ2-2; D is undetermined. V lost 8 bases to trimming and J lost 3 bases, with 16 bases between them. The CDR3 is made up of 15 amino acids. CDR1 SEHNR and CDR2 FQNEAQ come from the germline V gene (reference sequence). The CDR3 DNA reads TGTGCCAGCCCTATGCGTCAGGTCCACACCGGGGAGCTGTTTTTT. Translating gives CASPMRQVHTGELFF.

V gene TRBV6-6 combines with J gene TRBJ1-5, with 7 bases fitting TRBD1. This CDR3 spans 14 amino acids. Losses at the gene ends were 10 bases for V and 0 bases for J; bases not matched to a gene: 6. Germline CDR1 and CDR2: MNHNY and SVGAGI (reference sequence). The CDR3 nucleotides read TGTGCCATAAAGGGACAGAATAGCAATCAGCCCCAGCATTTT. This encodes CAIKGQNSNQPQHF.

V and J are TRBV2 and TRBJ1-1; maybe TRBD1 (6 bases). Germline CDR1 and CDR2: SNHLY and FYNNEI. Trimming cost V 0 bases and J 12 bases, with 14 bases left between them. There are 13 residues in the CDR3. The CDR3 DNA follows: TGTGCCAGCAGTGAAGCGCTTATAGGGGGATCTTTCTTT. Translated: CASSEALIGGSFF. The whole variable domain, remainder taken from reference TRBV2 and TRBJ1-1, is EPEVTQTPSHQVTQMGQEVILRCVPISNHLYFYWYRQILGQKVEFLVSFYNNEISEKSEIFDDQFSVERPDGSNFTLKIRSTKLEDSAMYFCASSEALIGGSFFGQGTRLTVV.

This clone was found a few times. This sequence joins TRBV27 and TRBJ2-7; no definite D call. The V end lost 3 bases, the J end lost 0 bases, and 9 bases lay between the germline ends. Germline values: CDR1 MNHEY, CDR2 SMNVEV (reference sequence). The length of the CDR3 is 14 residues. CDR3 bases: TGTGCCAGCAGTTTGGTCGGTGGCTCCTACGAGCAGTACTTC. Protein sequence: CASSLVGGSYEQYF.

The chain couples TRBV7-2 to TRBJ2-1; no clear D. The V gene's germline CDR1 is SGHTA and CDR2 FQGNSA. Between the trimmed V and J ends, which lost 5 bases and 0 bases, there was a span of 5 bases. The CDR3 sequence is 13 residues long. Written as DNA, the CDR3 is TGTGCCAGCAGCCGTAGCTCCTACAATGAGCAGTTCTTC. This codes for CASSRSSYNEQFF.

The V and J genes are TRBV4-2 and TRBJ2-5; 10 bases line up with TRBD2. V was clipped by 1 base and J by 3 bases; unmatched bases: 5. The CDR3 loop spans 16 amino acids. Looked up from germline, CDR1 is LGHNA and CDR2 is YNFKEQ. The chain's CDR3 is CASSQVAAGGEETQYF. In nucleotides, the CDR3 is TGTGCCAGCAGCCAAGTCGCAGCGGGGGGGGAAGAGACCCAGTACTTC.

The gene calls are TRBV6-1 and TRBJ1-1; D gene uncertain. The length of the CDR3 is 15 residues. The V gene's germline CDR1 is MNHNS and CDR2 SASEGT. V was trimmed by 2 bases and J by 8 bases, leaving 18 bases between them. CDR3 nucleotide sequence: TGTGCCAGCAGTGAAAGTCCCGGGATCCCTAAAGAAGCTTTCTTT. Its protein is CASSESPGIPKEAFF.

The chain combines TRBV5-6 with TRBJ2-4; perhaps TRBD2 as D (7 bases). Germline values: CDR1 SGHDT, CDR2 YYEEEE. Trimming cost V 6 bases and J 5 bases, with 15 bases left between them. The CDR3 has 14 residues. CDR3 loop: CASTPAGAQNIQYF. CDR3 nucleotide sequence: TGTGCCAGCACCCCGGCGGGGGCCCAAAACATTCAGTACTTC.

V is TRBV30 and J is TRBJ1-2, with D perhaps matching TRBD1 (5 bases). The CDR3 spans 11 residues. From germline, CDR1 is GTSNPN and CDR2 SVGIG (reference sequence). V was clipped by 4 bases and J by 3 bases, with 6 bases between them. The CDR3 loop is CAWTRDYGYTF. The CDR3, as DNA: TGTGCCTGGACCAGGGACTATGGCTACACCTTC.

The rearrangement joins TRBV5-4 to TRBJ2-3; 7 bases match TRBD1. The J segment lost 2 bases and the V segment lost 0 bases, leaving 3 bases of the junction unmatched. The CDR3 is 15 amino acids. The V gene's germline CDR1 is SGHNT and CDR2 YYREEE (reference sequence). The DNA of the CDR3 is TGTGCCAGCAGCTTGGGGGGACAGACCACAGATACGCAGTATTTT. It translates to CASSLGGQTTDTQYF.

This chain joins TRBV7-9 and TRBJ2-2, with TRBD1 matching 7 bases. Germline CDR1 reads SEHNR; CDR2 reads FQNEAQ (reference sequence). Losses at the gene ends were 2 bases for V and 6 bases for J; bases not matched to a gene: 12. The CDR3 is 17 residues long. The CDR3 sequence is CASSLMVGTVFSGELFF. CDR3 DNA sequence: TGTGCCAGCAGCTTAATGGTCGGGACAGTGTTCTCCGGGGAGCTGTTTTTT.